Listed below are T cell receptor beta chains from one sample, sequenced in a study of T cells in tumors and immune-related adverse events. Libraries were prepared by immunoSEQ multiplex PCR; TCRdb keeps only in-frame clonotypes and omits some of them. Of tens of thousands of clones in the sample, 85% to 95% were seen once. The source material was lymph node tissue, sampled from a patient treated with anti-PD-1 therapy. These TCRs come from a female donor with metastatic renal cell carcinoma. The CDR3 runs from the conserved cysteine through the conserved F or W. Fields, in order: D gene, clone size, J gene, V gene, CDR3 DNA, CDR3 protein. A D gene is named only where the DNA matches it firmly. Rows give clone size only sometimes, using once, few, many, or a class for an expanded clone.

D: NA
size: NA
J: TRBJ2-1
V: TRBV11-3
DNA: TGTGCCAGCAGCCCCCGGACTACTACTAACAATGAGCAGTTCTTC
CDR3: CASSPRTTTNNEQFF

D: NA
size: few
J: TRBJ1-2
V: TRBV10-1
DNA: TGCGCCAGCAGTCCACTGCCATTCTATGGCTACACCTTC
CDR3: CASSPLPFYGYTF

D: NA
size: NA
J: TRBJ1-6
V: TRBV19
DNA: TGTGCCAGTAGTTCGAGGGATTCACCCCTCCACTTT
CDR3: CASSSRDSPLHF

D: TRBD2
size: NA
J: TRBJ2-3
V: TRBV4-2
DNA: TGTGCCAGCAGCCAAGAAGTAGGCGGGAGCCTTACCGCAGATACGCAGTATTTT
CDR3: CASSQEVGGSLTADTQYF

D: TRBD1
size: NA
J: TRBJ2-7
V: TRBV4-3
DNA: TGCGCCAGCAGCCAATTGAACAGGGGCGAGCAGTACTTC
CDR3: CASSQLNRGEQYF

D: TRBD1
size: NA
J: TRBJ1-2
V: TRBV19
DNA: TGTGCCAGTAGTCCCGGGACAGCTAACTATGGCTACACCTTC
CDR3: CASSPGTANYGYTF

D: NA
size: NA
J: TRBJ2-7
V: TRBV9
DNA: TGTGCCAGCAGCGTCACCGCGGACGCAGGCTCCTACGAGCAGTACTTC
CDR3: CASSVTADAGSYEQYF

D: TRBD2
size: NA
J: TRBJ2-1
V: TRBV6-1
DNA: TGTGCCAGCAAGGTAGCGGGAGGGGATGAGCAGTTCTTC
CDR3: CASKVAGGDEQFF

D: NA
size: NA
J: TRBJ2-3
V: TRBV4-1
DNA: TGCGCCAGCAGTCTATCGGCAGGGGCTGTGACAGATACGCAGTATTTT
CDR3: CASSLSAGAVTDTQYF

D: NA
size: NA
J: TRBJ2-1
V: TRBV11-3
DNA: TGTGCCAGCAGCTTAGTGCAGGGTCAGCAGTTCTTC
CDR3: CASSLVQGQQFF

D: NA
size: once
J: TRBJ1-2
V: TRBV9
DNA: TGTGCCAGCAGCGTAGGCAGGGGCCACTATGGCTACACCTTC
CDR3: CASSVGRGHYGYTF

D: NA
size: once
J: TRBJ1-1
V: TRBV9
DNA: TGTGCCAGCATCGTAGGATATTACACTGAAGCTTTCTTT
CDR3: CASIVGYYTEAFF

D: TRBD1
size: NA
J: TRBJ1-1
V: TRBV7-9
DNA: TGTGCCAGCAGCCTCCAGGACAGGGGCGGTGAGGTCCCTGAAGCTTTCTTT
CDR3: CASSLQDRGGEVPEAFF

D: NA
size: NA
J: TRBJ1-1
V: TRBV9
DNA: TGTGCCAGCAGCCACCAGAACAATCCTGAAGCTTTCTTT
CDR3: CASSHQNNPEAFF

D: NA
size: NA
J: TRBJ1-2
V: TRBV4-1
DNA: TGCGCCAGCAGCCAAGACAGGGGTACCCTATCCTATGGCTACACCTTC
CDR3: CASSQDRGTLSYGYTF

D: TRBD2
size: NA
J: TRBJ2-3
V: TRBV19
DNA: TGTGCCAGTCGTATGGGGCGGGAGGTTGGCACAGATACGCAGTATTTT
CDR3: CASRMGREVGTDTQYF

D: NA
size: NA
J: TRBJ1-2
V: TRBV29-1
DNA: TGCAGCGTCAGATCGACCCTTAACTATGGCTACACCTTC
CDR3: CSVRSTLNYGYTF

D: NA
size: NA
J: TRBJ2-3
V: TRBV6-6
DNA: TGTGCCAGCAGACCAGGGGCTGGCACAGATACGCAGTATTTT
CDR3: CASRPGAGTDTQYF

D: NA
size: NA
J: TRBJ1-2
V: TRBV19
DNA: TGTGCCTCATCCCGAGGAATTAACTATGGCTACACCTTC
CDR3: CASSRGINYGYTF

D: NA
size: NA
J: TRBJ2-3
V: TRBV5-1
DNA: TGCGCCAGCAGCTTACGTACAGGGACTAGCACAGATACGCAGTATTTT
CDR3: CASSLRTGTSTDTQYF

D: NA
size: NA
J: TRBJ2-2
V: TRBV30
DNA: TGTGCCTGGAGTTACAACAGGAACACCGGGGAGCTGTTTTTT
CDR3: CAWSYNRNTGELFF

D: TRBD2
size: NA
J: TRBJ2-5
V: TRBV9
DNA: TGTGCCAGCAGCGTCTTGCGGGAGGGCCGCGAGACCCAGTACTTC
CDR3: CASSVLREGRETQYF

D: TRBD1
size: once
J: TRBJ1-5
V: TRBV19
DNA: TGTGCCAGTAGTATTCAGGGGGGTTTCAATCAGCCCCAGCATTTT
CDR3: CASSIQGGFNQPQHF

D: TRBD1
size: NA
J: TRBJ1-3
V: TRBV7-2
DNA: TGTGCCAGCAGCTTAGCTGTGACAGGGACTGGAAACACCATATATTTT
CDR3: CASSLAVTGTGNTIYF